This T cell receptor (beta chain) appears in the sequencing data of a study of shared clonotypes between healthy human individuals. Findings and limits, study-wide: As a rule, naive subsets had a larger estimated richness than memory subsets.

The V end was cut by 0 bases, the J end by 8 bases, with 16 bases between. Looked up from germline, CDR1 is LGHNA and CDR2 is YSLEER. There are 15 residues in the CDR3. TCRdb's table, derived via immunoSEQ multiplex PCR, lists solely in-frame clones and lacks some. Of about 960,000 clones in the sample, over 60% were seen once. About this clone: Its antigen is not identified.

This receptor was obtained from a man between 18 and 29 years old in good health. The chain recombines TRBV4-3 with TRBJ1-2; possible D gene TRBD1, 6 bases. Sequenced material: memory CD4+ T cells sorted from blood. Noted subset: CD45RA-negative fraction. CDR3 in amino acids: CASSQDLMGAQGYTF. In nucleotides, the CDR3 is TGCGCCAGCAGCCAAGATCTCATGGGGGCGCAAGGCTACACCTTC.